These 24 T cell receptor beta chains were sequenced from one sample in a study of T cells in Graves' hyperthyroidism and ophthalmopathy. TCR beta CDR3 regions were amplified from RNA. Using the HTBI primer set, a first-round RT-PCR was run on the TCR CDR3. MiXCR, run by TCRdb on the multiplex PCR reads, gives a single entry per CDR3 protein. The sample carries some 600,000 distinct CDR3 sequences, roughly 50% recorded once. Sample: peripheral blood or thyroid tissue (not recorded which). The receptors derive from a woman aged 18-29 years with Graves' hyperthyroidism.

This chain connects TRBV19 to TRBJ2-7, with TRBD2 matching over 7 bases. This CDR3 is built from 15 residues. Germline-derived CDR1 and CDR2 are LNHDA and SQIVND (reference sequence). The junction had 8 bases not matched to a gene; V was cut back by 3 bases and J by 3 bases. CDR3 protein: CASSIQRGDIYEQYF. In DNA form, the CDR3 reads TGTGCCAGTAGTATCCAGCGGGGCGACATCTACGAGCAGTACTTC.

V gene TRBV19 combines with J gene TRBJ1-6, with a weak D call TRBD1 (6 bases). Germline CDR1 is LNHDA and CDR2 is SQIVND (reference sequence). Between the trimmed V and J ends, which lost 7 bases and 7 bases, there was a span of 20 bases. The length of the CDR3 is 16 residues. CDR3: CASKKKSGGRNSPLHF. CDR3 coding DNA: TGTGCCAGTAAGAAGAAAAGTGGGGGGCGGAATTCACCCCTCCACTTT.

This chain links TRBV29-1 with TRBJ1-1; D remains unclear. Germline assignment: CDR1 SQVTM and CDR2 ANQGSEA. The ends were cut back, 8 bases at V and 3 bases at J, with 10 bases in the middle. This CDR3 has 11 residues. The CDR3 region is CSLDLDTEAFF. The CDR3 coding sequence is TGCAGCTTAGATTTGGACACTGAAGCTTTCTTT.

The chain couples TRBV20-1 to TRBJ2-5; 12 bases map to TRBD1. The CDR3 loop spans 16 amino acids. Trimming at V came to 0 bases and at J to 4 bases, leaving 6 bases not matched to a gene. CDR1 and CDR2 (germline): DFQATT, SNEGSKA (reference sequence). The chain's CDR3 is CSARDPGQGAGETQYF. The CDR3, as DNA: TGCAGTGCTAGAGATCCGGGACAGGGGGCAGGAGAGACCCAGTACTTC.

V and J are TRBV25-1 and TRBJ2-5; 8 nucleotides line up with TRBD2. CDR3 size: 15 residues. The V gene's germline CDR1 is MGHDK and CDR2 SYGVNS. V was pared by 6 bases and J by 5 bases, with 11 bases of the junction left unmatched. The CDR3 coding sequence is TGTGCCAGCAGGAGACTAGCGTACGTGATGGAGACCCAGTACTTC. Its protein is CASRRLAYVMETQYF.

The chain has TRBV9 and TRBJ1-6; TRBD1 matches at 7 bases. After removal of 3 bases from V and 6 bases from J, the junction contained 3 bases not matched to a gene. Germline V gives CDR1 SGDLS, CDR2 YYNGEE. This CDR3 comprises 14 residues. The CDR3 region is CASSGGDSNSPLHF. The CDR3 bases are TGTGCCAGCAGCGGTGGGGACAGTAATTCACCCCTCCACTTT.

The table lists this clonotype with a count of one. J is TRBJ1-2 and V is TRBV7-2; a weak D match, TRBD1 (5 bases). With 5 bases removed from V and 4 bases from J, the gap between germline ends came to 14 bases. The CDR3 extends over 14 amino acids. Germline-derived CDR1 and CDR2 are SGHTA and FQGNSA. The CDR3 here is CASSQGEGTYGYTF. As DNA, the CDR3 is TGTGCCAGCAGCCAAGGGGAGGGGACCTATGGCTACACCTTC. The full variable domain, in which reference TRBV7-2 and TRBJ1-2 provide the parts outside the CDR3, is GAGVSQSPSNKVTEKGKDVELRCDPISGHTALYWYRQSLGQGLEFLIYFQGNSAPDKSGLPSDRFSAERTGGSVSTLTIQRTQQEDSAVYLCASSQGEGTYGYTFGSGTRLTVV.

This clonotype was counted between two and nine times. This chain connects TRBV7-2 to TRBJ2-7, with TRBD2 identical over 8 bases. The germline gives CDR1 SGHTA, CDR2 FQGNSA. Trimming removed 5 bases from V and 1 base from J; junction bases left unmatched: 7. CDR3 length: 15 residues. The CDR3 is CASSGRTSRSYEQYF. The CDR3 DNA reads TGTGCCAGCAGCGGGCGGACTAGCAGATCCTACGAGCAGTACTTC.

The chain joins TRBV20-1 to TRBJ2-7; D ambiguous. The V end was cut by 4 bases, the J end by 1 base, with 8 bases between. Per germline, CDR1 DFQATT and CDR2 SNEGSKA (reference sequence). CDR3 length: 12 residues. The CDR3, as DNA: TGCAGTGCTAAAAGACAATCCTACGAGCAGTACTTC. Its protein product is CSAKRQSYEQYF.

This rearrangement joins TRBV2 to TRBJ1-4; tentatively, D is TRBD1 (5 bases). V was cut by 6 bases and J by 10 bases, with 30 bases left in between. The germline CDR1 and CDR2 sequences are SNHLY and FYNNEI. The CDR3 length is 18 residues. The CDR3 reads CASSPTSGRAREQGKLFF. The CDR3 DNA follows: TGTGCCAGCAGCCCGACTAGCGGGAGGGCCCGGGAGCAGGGAAAACTGTTTTTT.

This clonotype was recorded at least ten times. This chain joins TRBV19 and TRBJ1-6, with D uncertain. Trimming removed 2 bases from V and 7 bases from J, with 15 bases in between. Germline V gene sequence: CDR1 LNHDA, CDR2 SQIVND (reference sequence). This CDR3 has 16 residues. DNA for the CDR3: TGTGCCAGTAGTATACCGGACGTATCCATCAATTCACCCCTCCACTTT. This codes for CASSIPDVSINSPLHF.

This clonotype showed up many times. The chain couples TRBV2 to TRBJ1-5, with 7 bases fitting TRBD1. Trimming removed 3 bases from V and 7 bases from J; junction bases left unmatched: 6. This CDR3 contains 14 residues. CDR1 is SNHLY and CDR2 is FYNNEI in the germline V gene. The CDR3 loop reads CASSDDRERQPQHF. As DNA, the CDR3 is TGTGCCAGCAGTGATGACAGGGAACGGCAGCCCCAGCATTTT.

The V gene is TRBV20-1, the J gene TRBJ1-2, with TRBD1 matching over 8 bases. The trim removed 2 bases at V and 6 bases at J, leaving 11 bases unmatched. The CDR3 has 15 residues. Looked up from germline, CDR1 is DFQATT and CDR2 is SNEGSKA (reference sequence). Here the CDR3 reads CSARLQDREINGYTF. Here the CDR3 DNA reads TGCAGTGCTAGACTTCAGGACAGGGAGATCAATGGCTACACCTTC.

Many counts were recorded for this clonotype. The chain joins TRBV19 to TRBJ2-5; D unclear. V lost 0 bases and J 5 bases, leaving 4 bases between the germline ends. The germline CDR1 and CDR2 sequences are LNHDA and SQIVND (reference sequence). The CDR3 contains 12 residues. CDR3 in amino acids: CASSIEGETQYF. CDR3 bases: TGTGCCAGTAGTATAGAAGGCGAGACCCAGTACTTC.

This clonotype was recorded many times. The chain carries TRBV11-3 and TRBJ1-2, with D hard to call. The CDR3 has 13 residues. Germline V gene data show CDR1 as SGHNT and CDR2 as YENEEA. Trimming removed 5 bases from V and 6 bases from J, with 13 bases in between. CDR3 sequence reads: CASSMEGENGYTF. CDR3 DNA sequence: TGTGCCAGCAGCATGGAGGGCGAAAATGGCTACACCTTC.

This sequence joins TRBV9 and TRBJ1-6, with TRBD1 as a possible D gene (6 bases). The length of the CDR3 is 14 residues. Trimming left V 0 bases short and J 9 bases short, with 10 bases between. Germline loops: CDR1 SGDLS, CDR2 YYNGEE. The CDR3 nucleotides are TGTGCCAGCAGCGTAGAACAGGGCCTTTCACCCCTCCACTTT. Protein: CASSVEQGLSPLHF.

In regard to this clonotype: This clone may be a read error of a much larger clone one base away. The chain carries TRBV29-1 and TRBJ2-5; 8 nucleotides align to TRBD2. CDR1 is SQVTM and CDR2 is ANQGSEA in the germline V gene. The V and J ends lost 7 bases and 5 bases, in that order; junction bases with no gene match: 6. The CDR3 has 12 residues. Here the CDR3 reads CSGRTSMETQYF. CDR3 DNA sequence: TGCAGCGGCAGGACTAGCATGGAGACCCAGTACTTC.

The V call is TRBV7-2, the J call TRBJ2-7; D is uncertain. With 5 bases removed from V and 2 bases from J, the gap between germline ends came to 13 bases. CDR1 and CDR2 from the germline V gene are SGHTA and FQGNSA. The CDR3 consists of 14 residues. The CDR3 loop reads CASSAPASTYEQYF. DNA for the CDR3: TGTGCCAGCAGCGCTCCAGCAAGCACCTACGAGCAGTACTTC.

Comment on this clonotype: A much bigger clone sits one base away, suggesting this may be a read error. This sequence joins TRBV2 and TRBJ1-5, with D possibly matching TRBD1 (6 bases). This CDR3 contains 14 residues. Germline assignment: CDR1 SNHLY and CDR2 FYNNEI. Trimming took off 7 bases at V and 6 bases at J, with 16 bases between the two ends. In DNA form, the CDR3 reads TGTGCCAGCATTTGGACAGTTCCTCCTCAGCCCCAGCATTTT. It is translated as CASIWTVPPQPQHF.

Comment on this clonotype: A junction end diverges from the germline sequence, so it may reflect a read error. The chain combines TRBV7-3 with TRBJ2-7; the D gene is possibly TRBD2 (5 bases). The CDR3 is made up of 15 amino acids. Germline V gene lookup returns CDR1 SGHTA and CDR2 FQGTGA. The CDR3 reads CASSQVGAIGYEQYF. As DNA, the CDR3 is TGCGCCAGCAGCCAAGTGGGAGCAATCGGGTACGAGCAGTACTTC.

The chain recombines TRBV29-1 with TRBJ1-2; 11 bases are shared with TRBD1. The V gene end was trimmed by 6 bases and the J gene end by 5 bases; junction bases not matched to a gene: 5. The CDR3 spans 13 residues. CDR1 SQVTM and CDR2 ANQGSEA come from the germline V gene. Here the CDR3 reads CSVADRGLYGYTF. CDR3 bases: TGCAGCGTCGCGGACAGGGGGCTGTATGGCTACACCTTC.

The chain joins TRBV20-1 to TRBJ1-1; possible D gene TRBD1, 5 bases. CDR1 DFQATT and CDR2 SNEGSKA come from the germline V gene (reference sequence). CDR3 length: 13 residues. Deletions cut 1 base from V and 6 bases from J, with 12 bases between. CDR3 in amino acids: CSARAIQTAEAFF. CDR3 nucleotides: TGCAGTGCTAGAGCCATTCAGACAGCTGAAGCTTTCTTT.

This clonotype was observed many times. The chain employs TRBV10-3 and TRBJ1-2; 9 bases fit TRBD1. CDR1 and CDR2 from the germline V gene are ENHRY and SYGVKD. The CDR3 spans 14 residues. The J segment lost 7 bases and the V segment lost 3 bases, leaving 6 bases of the junction unmatched. The CDR3 DNA sequence: TGTGCCATCAGTGAATCGACAGGGGGACGTGGCTACACCTTC. This translates into CAISESTGGRGYTF.

The rearrangement uses TRBV24-1 and TRBJ2-2; 8 bases are shared with TRBD2. CDR1 KGHDR and CDR2 SFDVKD come from the germline V gene. Germline trimming cut 4 bases from V and 3 bases from J; bases unmatched to any gene: 9. The CDR3 consists of 17 residues. The CDR3 DNA is TGTGCCACCAGTGAGGGTACGGGAGGGCCGCACACCGGGGAGCTGTTTTTT. This gives the protein CATSEGTGGPHTGELFF.